This T cell receptor (beta chain) derives from a study of technical replicates of blood from a few donors. Clones were sequenced by immunoSEQ multiplex PCR, and TCRdb holds only the in-frame ones, with some missing. The table lists tens of thousands of clones, over 90% of them singletons. Per germline, CDR1 MNHEY and CDR2 SVGAGI. The CDR3 has 14 amino acids. Trimming left V 3 bases short and J 2 bases short, with 10 bases between. The gene calls are TRBV6-5 and TRBJ1-1; D remains ambiguous. Source material: T cells isolated from PBMCs. The clonotype comes from a human donor in good health. The CDR3 spells CASSYNGVNTEAFF. Written as DNA, the CDR3 is TGTGCCAGCAGTTATAACGGGGTAAACACTGAAGCTTTCTTT.